The clone carrying this T cell receptor (beta chain) was recorded a few times. The sample originates from a study of patients and donors after allogeneic stem cell transplantation. One entry per CDR3 protein results from TCRdb running MiXCR on the RT-PCR reads. The sample holds approximately 25,000 distinct CDR3 sequences, around 29% seen once. Germline values: CDR1 MDHEN, CDR2 SYDVKM. The CDR3 has 12 residues. V dropped 5 bases and J dropped 0 bases, with 4 bases sitting between them. The chain employs TRBV28 and TRBJ1-1; no firm D call. Input material: blood, either unsorted or a sorted T cell fraction (not recorded which). The receptor's source is a human donor who was either an allogeneic HSCT recipient or a stem cell or donor lymphocyte infusion donor (not recorded which). It is not recorded whose cells these are; they may come from a transplant donor. CDR3 sequence (DNA): TGTGCCAGCAGTGGCATGAACACTGAAGCTTTCTTT. Amino acid sequence: CASSGMNTEAFF.